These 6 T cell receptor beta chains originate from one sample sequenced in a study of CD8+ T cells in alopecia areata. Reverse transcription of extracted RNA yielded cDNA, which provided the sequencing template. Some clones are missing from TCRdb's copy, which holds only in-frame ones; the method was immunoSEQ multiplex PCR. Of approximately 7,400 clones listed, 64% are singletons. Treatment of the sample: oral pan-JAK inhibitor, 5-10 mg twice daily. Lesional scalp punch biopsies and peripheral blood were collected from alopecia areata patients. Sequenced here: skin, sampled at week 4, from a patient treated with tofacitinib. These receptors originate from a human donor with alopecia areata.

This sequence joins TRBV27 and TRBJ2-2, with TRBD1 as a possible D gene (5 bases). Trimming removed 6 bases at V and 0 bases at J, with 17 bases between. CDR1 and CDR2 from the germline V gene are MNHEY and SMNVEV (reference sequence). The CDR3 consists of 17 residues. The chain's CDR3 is CASSPRGSRANTGELFF. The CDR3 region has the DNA TGTGCCAGCAGCCCAAGGGGTAGCAGAGCGAACACCGGGGAGCTGTTTTTT.

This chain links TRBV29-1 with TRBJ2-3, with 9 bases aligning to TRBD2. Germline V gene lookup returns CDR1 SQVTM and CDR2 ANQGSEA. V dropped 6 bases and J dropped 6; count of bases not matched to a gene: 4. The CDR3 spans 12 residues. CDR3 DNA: TGCAGCGTGACTAGCGGCGGGGATACGCAGTATTTT. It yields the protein CSVTSGGDTQYF.

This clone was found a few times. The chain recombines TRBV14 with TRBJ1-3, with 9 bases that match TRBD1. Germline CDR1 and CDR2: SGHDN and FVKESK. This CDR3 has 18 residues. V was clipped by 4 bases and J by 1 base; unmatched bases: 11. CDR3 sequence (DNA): TGTGCCAGCAGCCGACCATGGACAGGGGACATGTCTGGAAACACCATATATTTT. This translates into CASSRPWTGDMSGNTIYF.

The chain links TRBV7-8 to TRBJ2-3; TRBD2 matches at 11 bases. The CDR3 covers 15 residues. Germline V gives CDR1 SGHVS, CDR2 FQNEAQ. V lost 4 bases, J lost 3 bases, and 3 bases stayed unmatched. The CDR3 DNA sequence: TGTGCCAGCAGCTGGTCTAGCGGGAGGACAGATACGCAGTATTTT. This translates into CASSWSSGRTDTQYF.

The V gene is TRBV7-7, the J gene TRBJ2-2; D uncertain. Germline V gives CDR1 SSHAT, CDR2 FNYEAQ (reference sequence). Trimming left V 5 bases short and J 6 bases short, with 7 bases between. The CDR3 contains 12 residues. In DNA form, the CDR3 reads TGTGCCAGCAGCCCCCGGCCCGGGGAGCTGTTTTTT. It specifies CASSPRPGELFF.

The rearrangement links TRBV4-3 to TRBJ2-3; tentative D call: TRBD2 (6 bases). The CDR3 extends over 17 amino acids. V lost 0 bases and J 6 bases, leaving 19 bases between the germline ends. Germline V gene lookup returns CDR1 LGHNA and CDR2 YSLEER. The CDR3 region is CASSQDSPSETTDTQYF. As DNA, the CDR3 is TGCGCCAGCAGCCAAGATTCTCCTAGCGAAACGACGGATACGCAGTATTTT.